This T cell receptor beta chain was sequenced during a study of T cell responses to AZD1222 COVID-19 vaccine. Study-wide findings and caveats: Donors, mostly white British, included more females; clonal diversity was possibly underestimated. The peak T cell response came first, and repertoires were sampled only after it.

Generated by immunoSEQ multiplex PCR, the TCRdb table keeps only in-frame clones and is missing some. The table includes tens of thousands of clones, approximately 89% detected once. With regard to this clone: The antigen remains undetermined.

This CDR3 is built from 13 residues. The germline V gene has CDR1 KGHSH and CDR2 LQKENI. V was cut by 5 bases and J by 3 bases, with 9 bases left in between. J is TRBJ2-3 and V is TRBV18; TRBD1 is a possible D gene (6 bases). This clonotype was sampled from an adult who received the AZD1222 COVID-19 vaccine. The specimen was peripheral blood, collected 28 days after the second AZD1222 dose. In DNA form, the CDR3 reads TGTGCCAGCTCATCTGGACAGACAGATACGCAGTATTTT. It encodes CASSSGQTDTQYF. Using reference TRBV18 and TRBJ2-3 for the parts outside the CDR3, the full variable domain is NAGVMQNPRHLVRRRGQEARLRCSPMKGHSHVYWYRQLPEEGLKFMVYLQKENIIDESGMPKERFSAEFPKEGPSILRIQQVVRGDSAAYFCASSSGQTDTQYFGPGTRLTVL.